This T cell receptor (beta chain) was retrieved from a study of siplizumab effects on memory and regulatory T cells. Generated by immunoSEQ multiplex PCR, the TCRdb table keeps only in-frame clones and is missing some. Here the sample spans about 100,000 clones, around 93% being singletons. The CDR3 is 15 residues long. V dropped 0 bases and J dropped 3; count of bases not matched to a gene: 4. CDR1 KGHSH and CDR2 LQKENI come from the germline V gene. This chain joins TRBV18 and TRBJ2-7; 8 nucleotides match TRBD2. The sequence came from a human donor in good health. Sequencing was carried out using non-Treg CD4+ T cells sorted from blood. CDR3 protein: CASSPPGTRVYEQYF. In DNA, the CDR3 is TGTGCCAGCTCACCACCCGGGACTAGGGTCTACGAGCAGTACTTC.